The 24 T cell receptor beta chains given below trace back to one sample, sequenced in a study. Cells sorted as Tregs were CD4+, CD25+ and CD127-/low. MiXCR, applied by TCRdb to the 5' RACE reads, yields one record per CDR3 protein. The data show around 34,000 distinct CDR3 sequences, over 25% seen once. Sample: tumor-infiltrating Tregs sorted from the breast tumor. These receptors were taken from a female donor with breast cancer.

As for this clonotype: At one end, the junction sequence differs from germline, possibly due to a read error. The chain has TRBV5-1 and TRBJ2-3, with 11 bases aligning to TRBD2. Germline values: CDR1 SGHRS, CDR2 YFSETQ. This CDR3 region has 16 residues. The CDR3 DNA sequence: TGCGCCGGCAGCCCCCTAGCGGGGGGTACCACAGATACGCAGTATTTT. It specifies CAGSPLAGGTTDTQYF.

This clonotype showed up just a few times. DNA of the CDR3: TGTGCTAGTGGTTTGGGGCAGCCGAACACCGGGGAGCTGTTTTTT. Protein product: CASGLGQPNTGELFF. The chain recombines TRBV12-5 with TRBJ2-2; D remains unclear. V lost 1 base, J lost 0 bases, and 6 bases lay in between. The germline V gene has CDR1 LGHNT and CDR2 FRNRAP. The CDR3 runs to 15 residues.

In its sample, this clonotype ranks as medium-sized. V usage is TRBV12-3 or TRBV12-4 and J usage is TRBJ1-1; 7 nucleotides agree with TRBD1. The CDR3 loop spans 15 amino acids. V trimming: 5 bases; J trimming: 1 base; junction bases outside the gene matches: 7. As DNA, the CDR3 is TGTGCCAGCAGTCCGAAGGACAGGCAGAACACTGAAGCTTTCTTT. Amino acids: CASSPKDRQNTEAFF.

This clonotype was detected a few times. The J gene is TRBJ1-5, the V gene TRBV4-2; the D gene is possibly TRBD1 (6 bases). This CDR3 has 15 amino acids. Looked up from germline, CDR1 is LGHNA and CDR2 is YNFKEQ. V was trimmed by 1 base and J by 4 bases, leaving 11 bases between them. The CDR3 DNA sequence: TGTGCCAGCAGCCAAGGCCGGACAGAGAATCAGCCCCAGCATTTT. Translated: CASSQGRTENQPQHF.

The table lists this clonotype with many counts. This chain links TRBV10-1 with TRBJ2-1; D unresolved. V was shortened by 3 bases and J by 0 bases, with 9 bases between the two germline ends. The CDR3 is 15 residues long. CDR1 and CDR2 from the germline V gene are WNHNN and SYGVQD (reference sequence). Here the CDR3 DNA reads TGCGCCAGCAGTGACGGGCCGGGCTCCTACAATGAGCAGTTCTTC. The encoded protein is CASSDGPGSYNEQFF.

The table lists this clonotype with many counts. The chain couples TRBV24-1 to TRBJ2-3, with 7 bases matching TRBD2. Germline CDR1 and CDR2: KGHDR and SFDVKD. The CDR3 is made up of 15 amino acids. Unmatched junction bases numbered 5, after V lost 3 bases and J lost 3 bases. The CDR3 is CATSDPGGSTDTQYF. The CDR3 bases are TGTGCCACCAGTGATCCGGGGGGAAGTACAGATACGCAGTATTTT.

At least ten counts were recorded for this clonotype. V gene TRBV4-1 combines with J gene TRBJ2-1; possibly TRBD1 or TRBD2 for D (5 bases each). Germline V gene lookup returns CDR1 MGHRA and CDR2 YSYEKL. The CDR3 has 15 amino acids. Deletions cut 0 bases from V and 7 bases from J, with 13 bases between. The CDR3: CASSQEGVDINEQFF. CDR3 sequence (DNA): TGCGCCAGCAGCCAAGAGGGGGTGGACATAAATGAGCAGTTCTTC.

V gene TRBV27 combines with J gene TRBJ2-7; 10 positions agree with TRBD2. CDR1 MNHEY and CDR2 SMNVEV come from the germline V gene (reference sequence). This CDR3 is 17 amino acids long. The V and J ends lost 5 bases and 3 bases, in that order; junction bases with no gene match: 13. DNA of the CDR3: TGTGCCAGCAGTCTGCCCGGTTTTCTAGCGGGGGACTACGAGCAGTACTTC. Translated: CASSLPGFLAGDYEQYF.

This clonotype was seen repeatedly, ten times or more. The rearrangement joins TRBV12-3 or TRBV12-4 to TRBJ2-1, with TRBD2 identical over 12 bases. V lost 6 bases and J lost 7; bases outside the gene matches: 7. The CDR3 loop spans 15 amino acids. CDR3 nucleotides: TGTGCCAGCAGCTTGACTAGCGGGAGTTTTAATGAGCAGTTCTTC. This codes for CASSLTSGSFNEQFF.

The CDR3 here is CASSQDAGGSPRWYF. The CDR3 nucleotides read TGCGCCAGCAGCCAAGACGCGGGAGGGTCCCCGAGGTGGTACTTC. The chain employs TRBV4-1 and TRBJ2-7; 9 positions match TRBD2. The ends lost 0 bases at V and 12 bases at J; junction bases unmatched: 12. The germline V gene encodes CDR1 MGHRA and CDR2 YSYEKL. This CDR3 spans 15 amino acids.

The table lists this clonotype with a few counts. The gene calls are TRBV7-6 and TRBJ2-7; TRBD2 aligns across 7 bases. With 4 bases clipped from V and 3 bases from J, the junction kept 12 bases outside the gene matches. Germline V CDR1 and CDR2: SGHVS, FNYEAQ. The CDR3 runs 16 residues. CDR3 in DNA: TGTGCCAGCAGCTCCTACGGAGCTAGCGGATACTACGAGCAGTACTTC. It yields the protein CASSSYGASGYYEQYF.

This clonotype was counted between two and nine times. J is TRBJ1-5 and V is TRBV4-1; no clear D. The ends were cut back, 1 base at V and 4 bases at J, with 14 bases in the middle. CDR3 length: 16 residues. In germline, CDR1 is MGHRA, CDR2 YSYEKL. As DNA, the CDR3 is TGCGCCAGCAGCCAAGGGATAGTCTTTTGGAATCAGCCCCAGCATTTT. Protein: CASSQGIVFWNQPQHF.

This clonotype was recorded a few times. The rearrangement links TRBV6-1 to TRBJ1-5, with D tentatively TRBD1 (6 bases). The CDR3 sequence is 14 residues long. Trimming removed 6 bases from V and 3 bases from J, with 12 bases in between. Germline CDR1 and CDR2: MNHNS and SASEGT. The CDR3 loop is CASSRDIVNQPQHF. In DNA, the CDR3 is TGTGCCAGCAGCCGGGACATAGTCAATCAGCCCCAGCATTTT.

This clonotype was seen ten or more times. The chain joins TRBV5-1 to TRBJ2-5; a possible D gene is TRBD2 (6 bases). The length of the CDR3 is 16 residues. Trimming pared 2 bases from V and 5 bases from J, leaving 19 bases between. The germline V gene encodes CDR1 SGHRS and CDR2 YFSETQ. Here the CDR3 reads CASSLNPGLGRETQYF. CDR3 nucleotides: TGCGCCAGCAGCTTAAACCCGGGACTTGGAAGGGAGACCCAGTACTTC.

CDR3 in amino acids: CASSLVGTRGTYNEQFF. The CDR3 bases are TGTGCCAGCAGCTTAGTCGGGACCCGAGGTACCTACAATGAGCAGTTCTTC. This sequence joins TRBV7-2 and TRBJ2-1; D is tentatively TRBD1 or TRBD2 (5 bases each). The CDR3 has 17 residues. Germline CDR1 and CDR2: SGHTA and FQGNSA. Deletions cut 1 base from V and 2 bases from J, with 15 bases between.

This clonotype was detected ten times or more. V usage is TRBV3-1 and J usage is TRBJ2-3; no definite D call. This CDR3 is built from 17 residues. From germline, CDR1 is LGHDT and CDR2 YNNKEL (reference sequence). V was clipped by 1 base and J by 0 bases, with 14 bases between them. CDR3 in amino acids: CASSQGSGATSTDTQYF. The CDR3 nucleotides are TGTGCCAGCAGCCAAGGGTCTGGAGCGACGAGCACAGATACGCAGTATTTT.

The table lists this clonotype with many counts. The chain recombines TRBV12-3 or TRBV12-4 with TRBJ1-4; D call uncertain. The CDR3 spans 11 residues. V gave up 1 base and J gave up 9 bases, with 3 bases separating them. The CDR3 loop is CASSLGKKLFF. The CDR3 DNA sequence: TGTGCCAGCAGTTTAGGTAAAAAACTGTTTTTT.

This clonotype occurred many times. This CDR3 is CASSPIRVNTEAFF. The CDR3 bases are TGTGCCAGCTCACCAATACGGGTTAACACTGAAGCTTTCTTT. The chain couples TRBV18 to TRBJ1-1; D unclear. Looked up from germline, CDR1 is KGHSH and CDR2 is LQKENI. Deletions cut 2 bases from V and 2 bases from J, with 9 bases between. The CDR3 loop spans 14 amino acids.

Within the sample, this clonotype is medium-sized. V usage is TRBV7-9 and J usage is TRBJ2-1; 8 bases align to TRBD2. Germline assignment: CDR1 SEHNR and CDR2 FQNEAQ (reference sequence). This CDR3 has 16 amino acids. V was clipped by 5 bases and J by 4 bases; unmatched bases: 10. This CDR3 reads CASSPRRAGAYNEQFF. The CDR3 DNA sequence: TGTGCCAGCAGCCCCAGGAGAGCGGGAGCGTACAATGAGCAGTTCTTC. The entire variable domain, with the rest obtained from reference TRBV7-9 and TRBJ2-1, is as follows: DTGVSQNPRHKITKRGQNVTFRCDPISEHNRLYWYRQTLGQGPEFLTYFQNEAQLEKSRLLSDRFSAERPKGSFSTLEIQRTEQGDSAMYLCASSPRRAGAYNEQFFGPGTRLTVL.

At least ten counts were recorded for this clonotype. The chain employs TRBV29-1 and TRBJ1-1; tentative D call: TRBD1 (6 bases). Trimming removed 8 bases from V and 5 bases from J, with 12 bases in between. This CDR3 is built from 11 residues. In germline, CDR1 is SQVTM, CDR2 ANQGSEA. This chain's CDR3 is CSYRVGTEAFF. The CDR3 region has the DNA TGCAGCTACAGGGTTGGGACTGAAGCTTTCTTT. Filled out from reference TRBV29-1 and TRBJ1-1, the complete variable domain reads SAVISQKPSRDICQRGTSLTIQCQVDSQVTMMFWYRQQPGQSLTLIATANQGSEATYESGFVIDKFPISRPNLTFSTLTVSNMSPEDSSIYLCSYRVGTEAFFGQGTRLTVV.

This clonotype was detected only a few times. The chain uses TRBV5-1 and TRBJ2-6; TRBD2 aligns across 8 bases. V trimming: 7 bases; J trimming: 1 base; junction bases outside the gene matches: 7. Germline V gene sequence: CDR1 SGHRS, CDR2 YFSETQ. This CDR3 region has 16 residues. CDR3 protein: CASAKSGGSGANVLTF. The CDR3 coding sequence is TGCGCCAGCGCGAAGAGCGGGGGTTCTGGGGCCAACGTCCTGACTTTC.

This clonotype was picked up many times. V and J are TRBV5-8 and TRBJ1-1; D is unresolved. The CDR3 consists of 15 residues. V lost 2 bases and J lost 1, with 12 bases in between. The germline V gene encodes CDR1 SGHTS and CDR2 YDEGEE. The CDR3 here is CASSFLREGNTEAFF. The CDR3 bases are TGTGCCAGCAGCTTTCTTAGGGAAGGGAACACTGAAGCTTTCTTT.

V and J are TRBV6-2 or TRBV6-3 and TRBJ2-3, with TRBD2 identical over 12 bases. V was clipped by 2 bases and J by 6 bases; unmatched bases: 3. The CDR3 extends over 15 amino acids. CDR1 and CDR2 (germline): MNHEY, SVGEGT. CDR3 protein: CASSYQTSGSDTQYF. In nucleotides, the CDR3 is TGTGCCAGCAGTTACCAGACTAGCGGGAGTGATACGCAGTATTTT.

Judged by abundance, this clonotype is medium-sized. CDR3 residues: CASSPMAGGNEQFF. The CDR3 DNA is TGCGCCAGCAGCCCCATGGCAGGGGGAAATGAGCAGTTCTTC. The chain couples TRBV5-1 to TRBJ2-1, with 7 bases identical to TRBD1. CDR3 length: 14 amino acids. Trimming cost V 4 bases and J 7 bases; bases outside gene matches: 8. The germline V gene encodes CDR1 SGHRS and CDR2 YFSETQ.